This entry is about one T cell receptor (beta chain). V was shortened by 3 bases and J by 0 bases, with 6 bases between the two germline ends. Germline CDR1 reads MNHNS; CDR2 reads SASEGT. The CDR3 is 15 residues long. The data were obtained in a study of T cell repertoires in MIS-A myocarditis. Sequenced by immunoSEQ multiplex PCR; TCRdb stores in-frame clones only, minus some. The sample has 600 to 750 clones, 84% seen once; the top ten hold about 16%. Source material: pericardium tissue obtained at autopsy. This TCR was sampled from a man younger than 35 with fulminant myocarditis from multisystem inflammatory syndrome in adults (MIS-A) after COVID-19. The chain employs TRBV6-1 and TRBJ2-6; tentative D call: TRBD1 (6 bases). The CDR3: CASSEGASGANVLTF. CDR3 sequence (DNA): TGTGCCAGCAGTGAGGGGGCCTCTGGGGCCAACGTCCTGACTTTC.